Shown below are 23 T cell receptor beta chains from a single sample sequenced in a study of T cell changes during pregnancy in multiple sclerosis. Profiling relied on immunoSEQ multiplex PCR, and the TCRdb table lists in-frame clones only, not all of them. The sample shows 45,000 or so clones, 91% of them seen only once. The sequences come from CD8+ T cells from peripheral blood mononuclear cells, collected after pregnancy. These receptors all come from a female donor with multiple sclerosis, enrolled in a pregnancy study.

The V gene is TRBV6-1, the J gene TRBJ1-2; D unclear. The germline gives CDR1 MNHNS, CDR2 SASEGT. Trimming stripped 5 bases from V and 8 bases from J, with 18 bases between. The CDR3 covers 14 residues. The CDR3 coding sequence is TGTGCCAGCAGTCCCGACCCCGGAGTGGAGGGCTACACCTTC. Amino acid sequence: CASSPDPGVEGYTF.

The J gene is TRBJ2-3, the V gene TRBV7-3; 9 bases match TRBD1. Germline trimming cut 5 bases from V and 4 bases from J; bases unmatched to any gene: 7. CDR3 length: 15 amino acids. Germline V gene lookup returns CDR1 SGHTA and CDR2 FQGTGA. Here the CDR3 DNA reads TGTGCCAGCAGCCCTACAGGGGGCAGGGCAGATACGCAGTATTTT. Translated, it gives CASSPTGGRADTQYF.

V gene TRBV7-6 combines with J gene TRBJ2-3, with 10 positions matching TRBD2. The CDR3 is 15 residues long. V lost 9 bases and J lost 5; bases outside the gene matches: 11. Germline V CDR1 and CDR2: SGHVS, FNYEAQ. The CDR3 region has the DNA TGTGCCAGTCTTCCAGCGGGGGGGCTGGGAGATACGCAGTATTTT. Protein: CASLPAGGLGDTQYF.

V gene TRBV4-1 combines with J gene TRBJ2-1; D is perhaps TRBD1 (6 bases). V was clipped by 4 bases and J by 8 bases, with 15 bases between them. The CDR3 consists of 14 residues. Germline lookup yields CDR1 MGHRA and CDR2 YSYEKL. As DNA, the CDR3 is TGCGCCAGCAGCCCCGCCCAGGGGCTTGATGAGCAGTTCTTC. Translating gives CASSPAQGLDEQFF.

This clone was detected only once. This CDR3 reads CASSSSSSDEYNEQFF. The CDR3 DNA sequence: TGTGCCAGCAGCTCTTCGTCTAGCGACGAATACAATGAGCAGTTCTTC. The gene calls are TRBV7-9 and TRBJ2-1, with D maybe TRBD2 (6 bases). From germline, CDR1 is SEHNR and CDR2 FQNEAQ (reference sequence). Trimming removed 4 bases at V and 4 bases at J, with 17 bases between. This CDR3 spans 16 amino acids.

The chain has TRBV28 and TRBJ2-1; 9 nucleotides align to TRBD2. CDR3 size: 15 residues. V was pared by 6 bases and J by 6 bases, with 9 bases of the junction left unmatched. Per the germline V gene, CDR1 is MDHEN and CDR2 is SYDVKM. CDR3 residues: CASSDGLASGNEQFF. CDR3 DNA sequence: TGTGCCAGCAGCGACGGACTAGCGTCGGGCAATGAGCAGTTCTTC.

The chain carries TRBV29-1 and TRBJ1-5; 8 nucleotides match TRBD1. V trimming: 7 bases; J trimming: 6 bases; junction bases outside the gene matches: 8. The CDR3 loop spans 13 amino acids. CDR1 is SQVTM, CDR2 ANQGSEA, per germline. CDR3 in DNA: TGCAGCGCTTCTGACAGGGGAGGTCAGCCCCAGCATTTT. Translation gives CSASDRGGQPQHF.

This clone was detected only a few times. The chain employs TRBV7-9 and TRBJ1-1; the D is unclear. The CDR3 sequence is 12 residues long. Trimming pared 1 base from V and 7 bases from J, leaving 7 bases between. CDR1 and CDR2 (germline): SEHNR, FQNEAQ (reference sequence). CDR3 sequence reads: CASSLGSLEAFF. Here the CDR3 DNA reads TGTGCCAGCAGCTTAGGGTCACTTGAAGCTTTCTTT.

This chain links TRBV6-5 with TRBJ2-3; weak D call: TRBD2 (7 bases). The CDR3 runs to 15 residues. CDR1 and CDR2 from the germline V gene are MNHEY and SVGAGI. With 0 bases removed from V and 4 bases from J, the gap between germline ends came to 11 bases. CDR3 coding DNA: TGTGCCAGCAGTTACTCCCCGGGGGGCCCAGATACGCAGTATTTT. This translates into CASSYSPGGPDTQYF.

This chain links TRBV14 with TRBJ2-7, with D perhaps matching TRBD1 (6 bases). Looked up from germline, CDR1 is SGHDN and CDR2 is FVKESK. This CDR3 contains 15 residues. The germline V and J ends were trimmed by 0 bases and 2 bases, with 11 bases remaining between them. CDR3 amino acids: CASSQEEDRAYEQYF. Written as DNA, the CDR3 is TGTGCCAGCAGCCAAGAAGAGGACAGAGCCTACGAGCAGTACTTC. Full variable domain (missing parts from reference TRBV14 and TRBJ2-7): EAGVTQFPSHSVIEKGQTVTLRCDPISGHDNLYWYRRVMGKEIKFLLHFVKESKQDESGMPNNRFLAERTGGTYSTLKVQPAELEDSGVYFCASSQEEDRAYEQYFGPGTRLTVT.

The rearrangement joins TRBV13 to TRBJ2-5; D might be TRBD2 (6 bases). This CDR3 has 13 residues. Germline values: CDR1 PRHDT, CDR2 FYEKMQ (reference sequence). The V end was cut by 3 bases, the J end by 2 bases, with 7 bases between. The CDR3 nucleotides read TGTGCCAGCAGCTTGGGGGGACAAGAGACCCAGTACTTC. This encodes CASSLGGQETQYF. The variable domain in full, with the rest retrieved from reference TRBV13 and TRBJ2-5, is AAGVIQSPRHLIKEKRETATLKCYPIPRHDTVYWYQQGPGQDPQFLISFYEKMQSDKGSIPDRFSAQQFSDYHSELNMSSLELGDSALYFCASSLGGQETQYFGPGTRLLVL.

The chain joins TRBV27 to TRBJ2-1; TRBD2 might be the D (5 bases). The CDR3 contains 15 residues. CDR1 and CDR2 from the germline V gene are MNHEY and SMNVEV (reference sequence). The V and J ends lost 5 bases and 1 base respectively, with 12 bases between them. CDR3 DNA: TGTGCCAGCAGTCCAGACCCGGGATCCTACAATGAGCAGTTCTTC. Translation gives CASSPDPGSYNEQFF.

This rearrangement joins TRBV7-9 to TRBJ1-1; 7 positions match TRBD1. The CDR3 runs 16 residues. The V gene end was trimmed by 4 bases and the J gene end by 0 bases; junction bases not matched to a gene: 8. The germline V gene has CDR1 SEHNR and CDR2 FQNEAQ (reference sequence). CDR3 sequence reads: CASSSAGRGLNTEAFF. In DNA form, the CDR3 reads TGTGCCAGCAGCTCCGCCGGGAGGGGGCTGAACACTGAAGCTTTCTTT.

The chain employs TRBV5-4 and TRBJ2-7; D might be TRBD1 (5 bases). Trimming removed 0 bases from V and 0 bases from J, with 10 bases in between. The CDR3 consists of 15 residues. Germline V gene data show CDR1 as SGHNT and CDR2 as YYREEE (reference sequence). CDR3 nucleotide sequence: TGTGCCAGCAGCTTGGCGACAGTCAGCTCCTACGAGCAGTACTTC. Residues: CASSLATVSSYEQYF.

The chain couples TRBV19 to TRBJ1-1; unclear D gene. CDR3 length: 12 residues. V was cut by 8 bases and J by 4 bases, with 11 bases left in between. Germline V gene sequence: CDR1 LNHDA, CDR2 SQIVND (reference sequence). CDR3 DNA: TGTGCCAGTGATGGAGGAGGCACTGAAGCTTTCTTT. Translating gives CASDGGGTEAFF.

The chain links TRBV10-1 to TRBJ2-1; a weak D match, TRBD2 (6 bases). This CDR3 comprises 14 residues. Germline V gene data show CDR1 as WNHNN and CDR2 as SYGVQD (reference sequence). Trimming removed 2 bases at V and 6 bases at J, with 11 bases between. In DNA, the CDR3 is TGCGCCAGCAGTGAGCGGGAGTCGCGCAATGAGCAGTTCTTC. It codes for CASSERESRNEQFF.

The chain is built from TRBV27 and TRBJ2-4; 7 nucleotides agree with TRBD1. Germline V gene data show CDR1 as MNHEY and CDR2 as SMNVEV (reference sequence). After removal of 5 bases from V and 0 bases from J, the junction contained 7 bases not matched to a gene. The CDR3 sequence is 16 residues long. The CDR3 DNA reads as TGTGCCAGCAGTCTCGGGACAGTCTTAGCCAAAAACATTCAGTACTTC. This encodes CASSLGTVLAKNIQYF.

This clone was observed once. J is TRBJ2-7 and V is TRBV9; D remains ambiguous. The CDR3 has 14 residues. The V gene's germline CDR1 is SGDLS and CDR2 YYNGEE. V was trimmed by 3 bases and J by 3 bases, leaving 13 bases between them. The CDR3 nucleotides are TGTGCCAGCAGCGGATCCGGCGAGGACTACGAGCAGTACTTC. It codes for CASSGSGEDYEQYF.

The chain employs TRBV18 and TRBJ1-1; 7 nucleotides line up with TRBD1. Germline loops: CDR1 KGHSH, CDR2 LQKENI. This CDR3 has 15 residues. Germline trimming cut 5 bases from V and 0 bases from J; bases unmatched to any gene: 6. CDR3 coding DNA: TGTGCCAGCTCATCCCCGACAGGGTTGAACACTGAAGCTTTCTTT. Translated: CASSSPTGLNTEAFF. The variable domain in full, completed from reference TRBV18 and TRBJ1-1, reads NAGVMQNPRHLVRRRGQEARLRCSPMKGHSHVYWYRQLPEEGLKFMVYLQKENIIDESGMPKERFSAEFPKEGPSILRIQQVVRGDSAAYFCASSSPTGLNTEAFFGQGTRLTVV.

The CDR3 region is CASSYSSYYNEQFF. CDR3 DNA: TGTGCCAGCAGTTACTCGAGCTACTACAATGAGCAGTTCTTC. This rearrangement joins TRBV6-5 to TRBJ2-1; no definite D call. The CDR3 has 14 residues. V was shortened by 0 bases and J by 3 bases, with 6 bases between the two germline ends. The germline CDR1 and CDR2 sequences are MNHEY and SVGAGI.

This clone was found once. V and J are TRBV9 and TRBJ2-5, with TRBD2 matching 9 bases. V shed 0 bases, J shed 1 base, and the junction held 7 bases outside the gene matches. Germline CDR1 and CDR2: SGDLS and YYNGEE. The CDR3 is made up of 17 amino acids. The CDR3 DNA is TGTGCCAGCAGCGTAGAGGGTAGCGGGGGTTTCCAAGAGACCCAGTACTTC. This codes for CASSVEGSGGFQETQYF. Supplemented by reference TRBV9 and TRBJ2-5, the full variable domain reads DSGVTQTPKHLITATGQRVTLRCSPRSGDLSVYWYQQSLDQGLQFLIQYYNGEERAKGNILERFSAQQFPDLHSELNLSSLELGDSALYFCASSVEGSGGFQETQYFGPGTRLLVL.

This clone was seen once. The chain recombines TRBV27 with TRBJ2-7; D remains unclear. Trimming took 3 bases from V and 0 from J, leaving 12 bases between them. CDR3 length: 15 amino acids. Germline V gene data show CDR1 as MNHEY and CDR2 as SMNVEV (reference sequence). The CDR3 is CASSFAQSYSYEQYF. Written as DNA, the CDR3 is TGTGCCAGCAGTTTTGCACAGTCATACTCCTACGAGCAGTACTTC.

This chain joins TRBV7-9 and TRBJ1-1; 8 positions match TRBD1. Trimming cost V 4 bases and J 6 bases; bases outside gene matches: 4. In germline, CDR1 is SEHNR, CDR2 FQNEAQ (reference sequence). The CDR3 length is 13 residues. For the CDR3, the DNA is TGTGCCAGCAGCTCCTCAGGGGGCCCTGAAGCTTTCTTT. It codes for CASSSSGGPEAFF.